What follows describes a single T cell receptor beta chain. As yet, its antigen is unknown. Compared with germline, one end of the junction differs, possibly owing to a read error. The record originates from a study of blood T cells in healthy people across ages. The study's findings and limits: Leaving the PBMCs unsorted stopped any conclusive comparison of naive versus antigen-experienced cells. TCR beta diversity per million T cells fell roughly linearly with age.

This CDR3 spans 15 amino acids. Germline loops: CDR1 SGHVS, CDR2 FNYEAQ. For the second PCR, which ran for roughly 6 to 12 cycles, a sample-barcoded 5' primer and a J-beta primer mix were used. TCRdb called the 5' RACE reads again in MiXCR, with one record for every CDR3 protein. The table lists 580,000 or so distinct CDR3 sequences, 45% to 55% of them singletons. This TCR was recovered from a man aged 80 or over in good health. Input material: blood. This sequence joins TRBV7-6 and TRBJ1-5; D is ambiguous. The CDR3 nucleotides are TGTGCCAGCAACTTAGATGGACTTTCGGATCAGCCCCAGCATTTT. This gives the protein CASNLDGLSDQPQHF.